The 7 T cell receptor beta chains listed next were all sequenced from one sample in a study of CD8+ T cells in alopecia areata (dated by TCRdb to 2017 to 2018). The library was made by the immunoSEQ multiplex PCR assay. RNA was extracted from all samples and reverse transcribed into cDNA as template for TCR sequencing. TCRdb provides this immuneACCESS table in a form limited to in-frame rearrangements. Some clones are lacking; in checked studies, under half of them reflect an unresolved V gene, and why the rest are absent is not known. The sample table contains about 99,000 clones; only one count was recorded for 55% of them. 8.5% to 10% of the sample is in the top ten clones. The sample was CD4+ T cells sorted from blood. The receptor set was obtained from a human donor in good health.

V and J are TRBV5-1 and TRBJ2-1, with TRBD1 identical over 9 bases. CDR3 length equals 16 residues. V dropped 4 bases and J dropped 2; count of bases not matched to a gene: 7. Germline lookup yields CDR1 SGHRS and CDR2 YFSETQ. This CDR3 is CASSPMGQGPYNEQFF. CDR3 nucleotide sequence: TGCGCCAGCAGCCCGATGGGACAGGGCCCCTACAATGAGCAGTTCTTC.

A few counts support this clone. This chain uses TRBV7-9 with TRBJ1-6, with D tentatively TRBD1 (5 bases). The CDR3 is made up of 15 amino acids. Germline values: CDR1 SEHNR, CDR2 FQNEAQ (reference sequence). Trimming took 5 bases from V and 7 from J, leaving 15 bases between them. CDR3 nucleotides: TGTGCCAGCAGCGGCGACTGGGACGGGAATTCACCCCTCCACTTT. Its translation is CASSGDWDGNSPLHF.

This chain links TRBV28 with TRBJ1-2; 9 nucleotides line up with TRBD1. CDR3 length: 13 residues. The germline V gene has CDR1 MDHEN and CDR2 SYDVKM. The junction had 5 bases not matched to a gene; V was cut back by 6 bases and J by 6 bases. For the CDR3, the DNA is TGTGCCAGCAGCCCGGGACAGGGTGATGGCTACACCTTC. The encoded protein is CASSPGQGDGYTF.

CDR3: CAWGSGGPSYEQYF. The CDR3 nucleotides are TGTGCCTGGGGATCGGGGGGCCCCTCCTACGAGCAGTACTTC. The V and J genes are TRBV30 and TRBJ2-7; tentative D call: TRBD2 (7 bases). CDR1 and CDR2 (germline): GTSNPN, SVGIG (reference sequence). The length of the CDR3 is 14 residues. V lost 5 bases and J 0 bases, leaving 14 bases between the germline ends.

The V call is TRBV5-1, the J call TRBJ1-2; maybe TRBD1 (6 bases). Germline loops: CDR1 SGHRS, CDR2 YFSETQ. This CDR3 region has 14 residues. V lost 5 bases and J 4 bases, leaving 15 bases between the germline ends. The CDR3 is CASSGGGRSYGYTF. The CDR3 nucleotides read TGCGCCAGCAGTGGAGGGGGAAGGAGCTATGGCTACACCTTC.

This chain joins TRBV11-2 and TRBJ2-7; 8 nucleotides line up with TRBD2. This CDR3 has 16 amino acids. Germline V gives CDR1 SGHAT, CDR2 FQNNGV. The junction had 11 bases not matched to a gene; V was cut back by 5 bases and J by 2 bases. The CDR3 spells CASSRQGSGGTYEQYF. CDR3 coding DNA: TGTGCCAGCAGCCGCCAGGGGAGCGGGGGCACCTACGAGCAGTACTTC.

The chain recombines TRBV7-2 with TRBJ2-2; D gene ambiguous. The V and J ends lost 1 base and 2 bases respectively, with 8 bases between them. Per germline, CDR1 SGHTA and CDR2 FQGNSA. The length of the CDR3 is 15 residues. In DNA, the CDR3 is TGTGCCAGCAGCTTAGTTGCGCTCAACACCGGGGAGCTGTTTTTT. This encodes CASSLVALNTGELFF. The full variable domain, with the rest looked up from reference TRBV7-2 and TRBJ2-2, is GAGVSQSPSNKVTEKGKDVELRCDPISGHTALYWYRQSLGQGLEFLIYFQGNSAPDKSGLPSDRFSAERTGGSVSTLTIQRTQQEDSAVYLCASSLVALNTGELFFGEGSRLTVL.